This TCR beta chain was identified during a study of CXCR3-negative and CXCR3-positive naive CD8 T cells. Whole-study results and caveats: Naive CXCR3-positive cells had TRB CDR3s more hydrophobic than those of CXCR3-negative naive cells. Whereas both naive subsets had comparably high diversity, memory CD8+ cells had much lower diversity. Naive subsets did not differ in surface CD5, and TRB CDR3 properties served to infer TCR strength. Researchers reported similar TRBV-TRBJ usage in naive CXCR3-negative and CXCR3-positive cells, though memory differed.

UMI-labeled TRB cDNA libraries were prepared by 5' RACE. Each CDR3 protein gets one entry in TCRdb, which reprocessed the 5' RACE reads and gives no DNA. This sample contains 150,000 or so distinct CDR3 sequences. This CDR3 spans 16 amino acids. Germline loops: CDR1 MNHNY, CDR2 SVGAGI (reference sequence). A remark on this clonotype: Its specificity is unknown.

The genes are TRBV6-6 and TRBJ2-3; absent DNA, TCRdb's TRBD1 call cannot be checked. Sequenced sample: naive CXCR3+ CD8+ T cells from blood. Subset: CD45RO-CCR7+CD27+CD95- naive CD8+ T cells expressing CXCR3 (TNR3+). The sequence was obtained from a human donor in good health. Some clones in this sample may be carry-over from other donors' samples. CDR3 region: CASSYASGGAADTQYF.